What follows describes a single T cell receptor beta chain. These data come from a study of Ad26.COV2.S vaccination and SARS-CoV-2 variants. V lost 3 bases, J lost 6 bases, and 3 bases stayed unmatched. The CDR3 is made up of 13 amino acids. The sample's treatment: around 19 received Ad26.COV2.S at low or high dose, single or two shots; 5 received placebo; per-sample allocation not given. Day 63 after the first injection of vaccine or placebo was the sampling time. An Ad26 vector carrying the Wuhan-strain SARS-CoV-2 spike served as the vaccine. Generated by immunoSEQ multiplex PCR, the TCRdb table keeps only in-frame clones and is missing some. Of some 480,000 clones in the sample, 87% were seen once.

The rearrangement uses TRBV12-3 or TRBV12-4 and TRBJ2-7; 9 positions match TRBD1. The receptor comes from a person aged 18-60 years who received the Ad26.COV2.S COVID-19 vaccine or a placebo. This specimen was peripheral blood, taken in a trial of Ad26.COV2.S vaccine versus placebo. The CDR3 DNA sequence: TGTGCCAGCAGTTTTGGGACAGGGTTCGAGCAGTACTTC. The encoded protein is CASSFGTGFEQYF.